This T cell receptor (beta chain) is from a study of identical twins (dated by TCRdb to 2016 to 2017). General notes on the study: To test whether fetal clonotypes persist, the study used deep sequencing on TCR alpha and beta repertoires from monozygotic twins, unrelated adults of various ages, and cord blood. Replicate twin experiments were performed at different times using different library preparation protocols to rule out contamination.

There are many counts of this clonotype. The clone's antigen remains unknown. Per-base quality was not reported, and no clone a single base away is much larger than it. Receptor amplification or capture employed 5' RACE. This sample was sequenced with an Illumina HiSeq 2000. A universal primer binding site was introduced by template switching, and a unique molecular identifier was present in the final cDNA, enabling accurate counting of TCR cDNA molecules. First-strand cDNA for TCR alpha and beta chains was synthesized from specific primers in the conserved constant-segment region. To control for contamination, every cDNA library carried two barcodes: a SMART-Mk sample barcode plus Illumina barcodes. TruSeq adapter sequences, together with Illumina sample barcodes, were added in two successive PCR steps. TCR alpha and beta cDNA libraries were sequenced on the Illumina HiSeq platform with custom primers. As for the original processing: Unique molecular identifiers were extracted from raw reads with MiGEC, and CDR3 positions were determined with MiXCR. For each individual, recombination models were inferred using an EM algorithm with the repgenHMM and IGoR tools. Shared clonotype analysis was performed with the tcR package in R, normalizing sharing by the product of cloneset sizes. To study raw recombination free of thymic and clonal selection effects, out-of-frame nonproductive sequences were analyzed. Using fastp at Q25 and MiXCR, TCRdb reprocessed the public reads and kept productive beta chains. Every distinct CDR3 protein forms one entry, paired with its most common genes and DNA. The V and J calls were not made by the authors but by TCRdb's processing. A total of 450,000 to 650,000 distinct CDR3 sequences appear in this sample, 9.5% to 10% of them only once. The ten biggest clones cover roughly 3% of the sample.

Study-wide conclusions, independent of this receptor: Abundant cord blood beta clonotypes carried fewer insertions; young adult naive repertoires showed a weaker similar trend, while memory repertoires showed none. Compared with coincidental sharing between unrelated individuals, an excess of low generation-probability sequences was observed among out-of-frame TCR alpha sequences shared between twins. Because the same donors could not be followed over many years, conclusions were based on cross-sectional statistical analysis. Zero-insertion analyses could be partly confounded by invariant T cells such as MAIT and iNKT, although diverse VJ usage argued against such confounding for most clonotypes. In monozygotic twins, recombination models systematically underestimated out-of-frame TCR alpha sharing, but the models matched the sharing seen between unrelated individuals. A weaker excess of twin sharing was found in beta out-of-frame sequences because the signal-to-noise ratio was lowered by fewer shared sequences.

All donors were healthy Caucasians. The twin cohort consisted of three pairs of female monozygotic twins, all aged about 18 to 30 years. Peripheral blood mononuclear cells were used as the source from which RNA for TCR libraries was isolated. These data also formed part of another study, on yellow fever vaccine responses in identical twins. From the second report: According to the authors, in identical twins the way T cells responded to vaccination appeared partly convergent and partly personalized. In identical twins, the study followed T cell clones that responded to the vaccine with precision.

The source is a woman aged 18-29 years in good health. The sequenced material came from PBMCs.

The nucleotides read TGTGCCAGCAGCCCGCCTGGGGTCCCCTACGAGCAGTACTTC. Its translation is CASSPPGVPYEQYF. The rearranged segments are TRBV3-1 and TRBJ2-7; no D gene call is confident. As encoded in the germline V gene (reference sequence), CDR1 is LGHDT while CDR2 is YNNKEL. V is cut by 4 bases and J by 2 bases, and the space between the germline ends is 12 bases. The CDR3 contains 14 residues, cysteine and phenylalanine counted. The DNA shown is the 42-base CDR3, in frame from base 1.